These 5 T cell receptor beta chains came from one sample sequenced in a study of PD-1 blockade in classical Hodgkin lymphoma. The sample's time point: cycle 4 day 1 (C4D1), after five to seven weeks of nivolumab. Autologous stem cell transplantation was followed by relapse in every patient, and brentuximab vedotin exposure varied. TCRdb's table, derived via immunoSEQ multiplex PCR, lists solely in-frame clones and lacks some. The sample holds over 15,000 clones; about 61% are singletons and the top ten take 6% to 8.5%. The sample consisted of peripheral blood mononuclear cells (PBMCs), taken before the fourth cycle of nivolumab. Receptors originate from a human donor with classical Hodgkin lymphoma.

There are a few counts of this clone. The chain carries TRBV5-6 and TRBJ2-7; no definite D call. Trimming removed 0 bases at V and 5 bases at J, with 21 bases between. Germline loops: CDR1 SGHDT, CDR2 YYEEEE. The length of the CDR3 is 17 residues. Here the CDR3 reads CASSLARRLVVTHEQYF. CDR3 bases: TGTGCCAGCAGCTTGGCCCGCAGGCTAGTTGTGACCCACGAGCAGTACTTC.

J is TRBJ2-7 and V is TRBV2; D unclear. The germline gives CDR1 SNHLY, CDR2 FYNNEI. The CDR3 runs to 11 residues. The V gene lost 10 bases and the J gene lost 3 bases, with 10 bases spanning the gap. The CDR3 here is CATGLNYEQYF. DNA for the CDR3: TGTGCCACAGGATTGAACTACGAGCAGTACTTC. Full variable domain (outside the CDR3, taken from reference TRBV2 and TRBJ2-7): EPEVTQTPSHQVTQMGQEVILRCVPISNHLYFYWYRQILGQKVEFLVSFYNNEISEKSEIFDDQFSVERPDGSNFTLKIRSTKLEDSAMYFCATGLNYEQYFGPGTRLTVT.

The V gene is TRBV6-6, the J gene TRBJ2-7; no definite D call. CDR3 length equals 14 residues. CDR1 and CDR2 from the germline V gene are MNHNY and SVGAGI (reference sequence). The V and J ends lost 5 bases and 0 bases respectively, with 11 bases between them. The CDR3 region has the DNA TGTGCCAGCAGTACGCCGGACGGCTCCTACGAGCAGTACTTC. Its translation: CASSTPDGSYEQYF.

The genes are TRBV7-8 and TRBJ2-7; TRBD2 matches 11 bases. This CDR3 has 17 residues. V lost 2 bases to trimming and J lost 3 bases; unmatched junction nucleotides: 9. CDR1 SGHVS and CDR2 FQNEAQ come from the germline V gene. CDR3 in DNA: TGTGCCAGCAGCTTATCATCCCGGACTAGCGGGTTCTACGAGCAGTACTTC. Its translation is CASSLSSRTSGFYEQYF.

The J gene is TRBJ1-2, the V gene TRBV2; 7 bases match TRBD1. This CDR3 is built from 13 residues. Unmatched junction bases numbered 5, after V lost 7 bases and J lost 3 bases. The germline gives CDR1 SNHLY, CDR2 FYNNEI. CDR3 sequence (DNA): TGTGCCAGCAAGACAGGGCCAGACTATGGCTACACCTTC. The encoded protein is CASKTGPDYGYTF.